This TCR beta chain was identified in a study of blood T cell repertoires in COVID-19. In the study overall: In each case, the material was cDNA or gDNA derived from T cells, B-cell-depleted T cells, or PBMCs.

CDR1 is MNHEY and CDR2 is SVGEGT in the germline V gene. The length of the CDR3 is 12 residues. V was shortened by 2 bases and J by 6 bases, with 7 bases between the two germline ends. The repertoire was sequenced with immunoSEQ multiplex PCR; TCRdb's copy has only in-frame clones and lacks some. The sample has under 250,000 clones, 86% seen once. Sequencing was performed on peripheral blood. The gene calls are TRBV6-2 or TRBV6-3 and TRBJ1-1; no definite D call. This clonotype originated in a woman in her fifties or sixties who had recovered from COVID-19. The DNA for the CDR3 is TGTGCCAGCAGTTACACTTTCTCTGAAGCTTTCTTT. Amino acid sequence: CASSYTFSEAFF.